The 19 T cell receptor beta chains below were found in one sample sequenced in a study of tissue T cells after allogeneic stem cell transplantation. Sequencing used immunoSEQ multiplex PCR; TCRdb keeps in-frame clones, though not all of them. The sample lists around 9,300 clones, 45% occurring once. Time point reported: mouse harvest day 7 after allogeneic transplant. Tail vein injection delivered 10^7 T-cell-depleted bone marrow cells and 10^6 splenic CD5+ T cells. Sequencing was carried out using gut tissue. All receptors derive from a female BALB/c mouse given C57BL/6 T cells with graft-versus-host disease after an allogeneic hematopoietic cell transplant.

Comments on this clone: Mouse gene names apply. Read coverage stops 1 residue before the CDR3 terminus; the germline J gene supplies the remainder. The chain recombines TRBV26 with TRBJ1-3, with TRBD1 matching 9 bases. Germline CDR1 reads KGHPV; CDR2 reads FQNQEV (reference sequence). This CDR3 is built from 15 residues. V lost 3 bases and J lost 2; bases outside the gene matches: 2. The CDR3 sequence is CASSLQGAPGNTLYF. The CDR3 bases that were read are TGTGCCAGCAGTCTACAGGGGGCGCCTGGAAATACGCTCTAT.

The table lists this clone with a few counts. Mouse germline and gene names are used. The missing CDR3 end, 1 residue past where the read stops, is filled in from the germline J gene. The chain carries TRBV3 and TRBJ1-2; D gene ambiguous. Looked up from germline, CDR1 is SNHLY and CDR2 is FYNGKV (reference sequence). The CDR3 runs to 13 residues. The V end lost 5 bases, the J end lost 3 bases, and 10 bases lay between the germline ends. The CDR3 protein is CASSARWDSDYTF. Incomplete CDR3 DNA: TGTGCCAGCAGCGCCCGTTGGGACTCCGACTACACC. Filled out from reference TRBV3 and TRBJ1-2, the complete variable domain reads GPKVLQIPSHQIIDMGQMVTLNCDPVSNHLYFYWYKQILGQQMEFLVNFYNGKVMEKSKLFKDQFSVERPDGSYFTLKIQPTALEDSAVYFCASSARWDSDYTFGSGTRLLVI.

This clone was recorded a few times. Here the gene names and germline are mouse. Sequencing ends 1 residue short of the CDR3 end; the germline J gene provides the rest. The rearrangement links TRBV29 to TRBJ1-4; 8 bases are shared with TRBD1. Trimming took 6 bases from V and 3 from J; bases not matched to a gene: 3. CDR1 and CDR2 (germline): MSHET, SYDVDS. The CDR3 has 14 amino acids. CDR3 bases read: TGTGCTAGCAGCCGACAGGGGCCCAACGAAAGATTATTT. This gives the protein CASSRQGPNERLF. The entire CDR3 is CASSRQGPNERLFF.

A few counts support this clone. Germline and genes here are mouse. Read sequence stops 1 residue before the CDR3 end, and the germline J gene provides the missing end. V and J are TRBV26 and TRBJ2-4, with 8 bases lining up with TRBD2. Germline V gives CDR1 KGHPV, CDR2 FQNQEV (reference sequence). The CDR3 has 14 amino acids. Trimming took 6 bases from V and 2 from J; bases not matched to a gene: 4. CDR3 bases read: TGTGCCAGCAGCCAGGGACTGGATCAAAACACCTTGTAC. Amino acids: CASSQGLDQNTLY. The complete CDR3 sequence is CASSQGLDQNTLYF.

This clone was picked up a small number of times. These gene names are mouse names. The missing CDR3 end, 1 residue past where the read stops, is filled in from the germline J gene. V usage is TRBV26 and J usage is TRBJ1-1, with TRBD1 matching over 9 bases. The V gene's germline CDR1 is KGHPV and CDR2 FQNQEV (reference sequence). Unmatched junction bases numbered 7, after V lost 3 bases and J lost 8 bases. The CDR3 totals 14 residues. The sequenced part of the CDR3 DNA is TGTGCCAGCAGTCTACCCGGACAGGGGTCGGAAGTCTTC. Its protein product is CASSLPGQGSEVF. The full CDR3 is CASSLPGQGSEVFF.

This clone rates as medium-sized. Genes and germline are mouse. The read comes to an end 1 residue before the CDR3 does, leaving the germline J gene to fill in the end. V gene TRBV5 combines with J gene TRBJ2-7; D is tentatively TRBD1 or TRBD2 (5 bases each). The V end lost 4 bases, the J end lost 0 bases, and 13 bases lay between the germline ends. Looked up from germline, CDR1 is LGHNA and CDR2 is YNLKQL (reference sequence). The CDR3 loop spans 15 amino acids. The sequenced CDR3 bases are TGTGCCAGCAGCCCTTCGGGACCTAGCTCCTATGAACAGTAC. Translated, it gives CASSPSGPSSYEQY. The full CDR3 protein reads CASSPSGPSSYEQYF.

As to this clone: Gene names and germline refer to mouse. Coverage ceases 1 residue before the CDR3 finishes, and the germline J gene fills in the end. The chain is built from TRBV26 and TRBJ2-3, with D tentatively TRBD1 or TRBD2 (6 bases each). CDR1 and CDR2 (germline): KGHPV, FQNQEV (reference sequence). The CDR3 length is 15 residues. V gave up 1 base and J gave up 0 bases, with 8 bases separating them. The CDR3 DNA, read in part, is TGTGCCAGCAGTCTGTTGGGGGCTAGTGCAGAAACGCTGTAT. Its translation: CASSLLGASAETLY. The whole CDR3 protein is CASSLLGASAETLYF.

Details on this clone: Gene names and germline refer to mouse. The read is 1 residue too short to cover the CDR3 end, so that end is filled in from the germline J gene. V is TRBV26 and J is TRBJ1-3, with TRBD1 identical over 7 bases. The germline V gene has CDR1 KGHPV and CDR2 FQNQEV (reference sequence). V lost 4 bases to trimming and J lost 2 bases; unmatched junction nucleotides: 2. The CDR3 length is 14 residues. The CDR3 sequence: CASSQTGTGNTLYF. The CDR3 DNA, read in part, is TGTGCCAGCAGTCAGACAGGGACTGGAAATACGCTCTAT.

This clone was seen only once. These gene names are mouse names. From the germline J gene comes the end of the CDR3, since the read stops 1 residue before it. The V call is TRBV19, the J call TRBJ2-2; 11 bases are a match to TRBD2. CDR1 and CDR2 from the germline V gene are FNHDT and SITEND (reference sequence). CDR3 length equals 13 residues. The ends lost 10 bases at V and 6 bases at J; junction bases unmatched: 5. Incomplete CDR3 DNA: TGTGCCCCACTGGGGGGGCGCCCCGGGCAGCTCTAC. This gives the protein CAPLGGRPGQLY. The whole CDR3 sequence is CAPLGGRPGQLYF.

In the case of this clone: Germline and genes here are mouse. The CDR3 end is not reached by the read, which stops 1 residue before it; the germline J gene fills it in. V gene TRBV26 combines with J gene TRBJ1-1; D might be TRBD1 (5 bases). Per the germline V gene, CDR1 is KGHPV and CDR2 is FQNQEV (reference sequence). The CDR3 spans 13 residues. Trimming removed 4 bases from V and 3 bases from J, with 9 bases in between. The CDR3 bases that were read are TGTGCCAGCAGTCGCGGGGCAGACACAGAAGTCTTC. Translation: CASSRGADTEVF. The CDR3 in its entirety is CASSRGADTEVFF.

A few counts support this clone. Mouse germline and gene names are used. The read falls 1 residue short of the CDR3 end, and the missing part is taken from the germline J gene. This chain uses TRBV29 with TRBJ1-4; 7 bases are shared with TRBD1. This CDR3 contains 16 residues. Unmatched junction bases numbered 3, after V lost 2 bases and J lost 0 bases. Germline-derived CDR1 and CDR2 are MSHET and SYDVDS. CDR3 amino acids: CASSLPGGISNERLFF. The sequenced CDR3 bases are TGTGCTAGCAGTTTACCAGGGGGGATTTCCAACGAAAGATTATTT.

This clone was seen a few times. Genes and germline come from the mouse. The read ends 1 residue before the CDR3 terminus; that terminus is restored from the germline J gene. The V and J genes are TRBV26 and TRBJ2-1, with no clear D. V was trimmed by 0 bases and J by 0 bases, leaving 6 bases between them. Germline V CDR1 and CDR2: KGHPV, FQNQEV (reference sequence). The CDR3 has 15 amino acids. This CDR3 is CASSLSGNNYAEQFF. The sequenced part of the CDR3 DNA is TGTGCCAGCAGTCTGTCGGGAAATAACTATGCTGAGCAGTTC.

Details on this clone: Gene labels here are mouse ones. The CDR3 end is not reached by the read, which stops 1 residue before it; the germline J gene fills it in. At the DNA level, this CDR3 is encoded by other sequences in the same sample as well. This chain connects TRBV26 to TRBJ2-3; D gene unclear. Germline V CDR1 and CDR2: KGHPV, FQNQEV (reference sequence). This CDR3 is built from 13 residues. V lost 6 bases and J lost 0, with 7 bases in between. Partial CDR3 DNA: TGTGCCAGCAGCCGGCCTAGTGCAGAAACGCTGTAT. Its protein product is CASSRPSAETLY. The whole CDR3 reads CASSRPSAETLYF.

This clone was observed once. Mouse gene names and germline throughout. The read halts 1 residue ahead of the CDR3 end, with the missing end drawn from the germline J gene. This sequence joins TRBV3 and TRBJ1-2, with D unclear. This CDR3 is 13 amino acids long. Germline V CDR1 and CDR2: SNHLY, FYNGKV (reference sequence). Trimming left V 2 bases short and J 1 base short, with 5 bases between. CDR3 loop: CASSLTVNSDYTF. Incomplete CDR3 DNA: TGTGCCAGCAGCTTAACAGTAAACTCCGACTACACC. The whole variable domain, remainder taken from reference TRBV3 and TRBJ1-2, is GPKVLQIPSHQIIDMGQMVTLNCDPVSNHLYFYWYKQILGQQMEFLVNFYNGKVMEKSKLFKDQFSVERPDGSYFTLKIQPTALEDSAVYFCASSLTVNSDYTFGSGTRLLVI.

A note on this clone: Mouse gene names apply. Read sequence stops 1 residue before the CDR3 end, and the germline J gene provides the missing end. J is TRBJ1-2 and V is TRBV31; weak D call: TRBD1 (5 bases). CDR1 is GKSSPN and CDR2 is SITVG in the germline V gene. This CDR3 is 14 amino acids long. V was shortened by 0 bases and J by 4 bases, with 12 bases between the two germline ends. CDR3 loop: CAWSLNRRGSDYTF. The covered CDR3 bases are TGTGCCTGGAGTCTAAACAGGAGAGGCTCCGACTACACC.

For this clone: The germline and genes are mouse ones. The read ends 1 residue before the CDR3 terminus; that terminus is restored from the germline J gene. The chain couples TRBV5 to TRBJ1-3, with 8 nucleotides matching TRBD1. V was pared by 3 bases and J by 3 bases, with 7 bases of the junction left unmatched. CDR1 is LGHNA and CDR2 is YNLKQL in the germline V gene (reference sequence). There are 16 residues in the CDR3. Here the CDR3 reads CASSHLPGQDGNTLYF. The CDR3 bases that were read are TGTGCCAGCAGCCACCTTCCGGGACAGGATGGAAATACGCTCTAT.

Concerning this clone itself: The genes are named according to mouse. The read terminates 1 residue ahead of where the CDR3 ends, so the germline J gene completes it. The chain uses TRBV5 and TRBJ2-2; D uncertain. The CDR3 is 15 residues long. V dropped 0 bases and J dropped 0 bases, with 5 bases sitting between them. Per the germline V gene, CDR1 is LGHNA and CDR2 is YNLKQL (reference sequence). CDR3 bases read: TGTGCCAGCAGCCAAGATAGGACAAACACCGGGCAGCTCTAC. Translation gives CASSQDRTNTGQLY. The full CDR3 reads CASSQDRTNTGQLYF.

With regard to this clone: The junction departs from germline at one end; a sequencing error may be responsible. The germline and genes are mouse ones. Read data end 1 residue before the CDR3 end; the end is taken from the germline J gene. This sequence joins TRBV13-2 and TRBJ2-7, with 7 positions matching TRBD2. The CDR3 length is 13 residues. CDR1 and CDR2 from the germline V gene are NNHNN and SYGAGS (reference sequence). CDR3 amino acids: CASSEDWAYEQYF. The covered CDR3 bases are TGTGCCAGCAGTGAAGACTGGGCTTATGAACAGTAC.

In this sample, this clone turned up a few times. The gene names here belong to mouse. The CDR3 goes on 1 residue after the read ends, and that part is filled in from the germline J gene. At the DNA level, this CDR3 is encoded by other sequences in the same sample as well. This chain links TRBV26 with TRBJ2-2, with 8 bases that match TRBD1. This CDR3 is 14 amino acids long. J was trimmed by 2 bases and V by 4 bases; bases with no gene match: 0. Germline CDR1 is KGHPV and CDR2 is FQNQEV (reference sequence). The CDR3 sequence is CASSRQGNTGQLYF. CDR3 DNA (partial): TGTGCCAGCAGTCGACAGGGGAACACCGGGCAGCTCTAC.